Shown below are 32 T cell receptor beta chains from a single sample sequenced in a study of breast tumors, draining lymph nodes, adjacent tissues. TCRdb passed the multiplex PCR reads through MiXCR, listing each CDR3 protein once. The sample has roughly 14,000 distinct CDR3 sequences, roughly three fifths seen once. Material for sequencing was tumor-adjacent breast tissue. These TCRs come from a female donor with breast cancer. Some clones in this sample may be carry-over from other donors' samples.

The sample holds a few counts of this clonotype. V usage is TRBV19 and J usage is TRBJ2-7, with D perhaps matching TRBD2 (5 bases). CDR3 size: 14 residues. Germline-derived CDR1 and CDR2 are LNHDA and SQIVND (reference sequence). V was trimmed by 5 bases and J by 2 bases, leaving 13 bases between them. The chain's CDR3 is CASSSGGRPYEQYF. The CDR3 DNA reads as TGTGCCAGTAGTTCTGGAGGCAGACCCTACGAGCAGTACTTC.

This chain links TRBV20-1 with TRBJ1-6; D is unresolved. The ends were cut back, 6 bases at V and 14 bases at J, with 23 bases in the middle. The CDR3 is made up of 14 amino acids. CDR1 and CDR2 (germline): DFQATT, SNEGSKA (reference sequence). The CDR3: CSAPTGTRAGTLHF. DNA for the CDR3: TGCAGTGCGCCTACTGGAACCCGTGCGGGAACCCTCCACTTT.

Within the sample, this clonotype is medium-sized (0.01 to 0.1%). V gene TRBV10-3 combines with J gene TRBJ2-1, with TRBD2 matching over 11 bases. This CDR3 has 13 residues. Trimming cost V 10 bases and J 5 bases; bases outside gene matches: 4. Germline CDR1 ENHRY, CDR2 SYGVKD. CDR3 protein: CATRGLADNEQFF. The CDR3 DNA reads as TGTGCCACGCGGGGACTAGCGGACAATGAGCAGTTCTTC.

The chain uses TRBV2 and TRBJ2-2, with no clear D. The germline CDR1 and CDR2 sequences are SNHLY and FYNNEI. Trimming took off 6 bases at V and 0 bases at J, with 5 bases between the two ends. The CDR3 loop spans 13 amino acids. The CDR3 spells CASSPANTGELFF. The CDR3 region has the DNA TGTGCCAGCAGCCCCGCGAACACCGGGGAGCTGTTTTTT.

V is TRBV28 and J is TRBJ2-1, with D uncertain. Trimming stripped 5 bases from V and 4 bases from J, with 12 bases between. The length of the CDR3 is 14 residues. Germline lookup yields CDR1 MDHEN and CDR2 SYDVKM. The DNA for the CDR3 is TGTGCCAGCAGTCGTGATGGCCCTTACAATGAGCAGTTCTTC. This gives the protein CASSRDGPYNEQFF. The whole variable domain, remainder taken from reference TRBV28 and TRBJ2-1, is DVKVTQSSRYLVKRTGEKVFLECVQDMDHENMFWYRQDPGLGLRLIYFSYDVKMKEKGDIPEGYSVSREKKERFSLILESASTNQTSMYLCASSRDGPYNEQFFGPGTRLTVL.

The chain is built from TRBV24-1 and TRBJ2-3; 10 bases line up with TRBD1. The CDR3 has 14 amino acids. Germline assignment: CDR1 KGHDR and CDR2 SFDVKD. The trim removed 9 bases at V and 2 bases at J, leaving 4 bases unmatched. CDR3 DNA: TGTGCCACCGGGACAGGGGTTCTCACAGATACGCAGTATTTT. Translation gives CATGTGVLTDTQYF.

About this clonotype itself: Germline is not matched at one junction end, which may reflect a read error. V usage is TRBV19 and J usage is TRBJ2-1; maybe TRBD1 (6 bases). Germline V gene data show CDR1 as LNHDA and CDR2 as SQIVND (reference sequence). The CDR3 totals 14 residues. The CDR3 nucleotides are TGTGCCAGTAGCATAGGGGGTGAAGGTTATGAGCAGTTCTTC. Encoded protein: CASSIGGEGYEQFF. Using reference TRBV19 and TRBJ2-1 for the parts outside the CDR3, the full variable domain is DGGITQSPKYLFRKEGQNVTLSCEQNLNHDAMYWYRQDPGQGLRLIYYSQIVNDFQKGDIAEGYSVSREKKESFPLTVTSAQKNPTAFYLCASSIGGEGYEQFFGPGTRLTVL.

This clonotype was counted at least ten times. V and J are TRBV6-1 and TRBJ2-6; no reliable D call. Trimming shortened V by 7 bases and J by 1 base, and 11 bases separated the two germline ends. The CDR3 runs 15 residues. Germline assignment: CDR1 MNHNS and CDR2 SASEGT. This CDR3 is CASIHEVSGANVLTF. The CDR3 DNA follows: TGTGCCAGCATCCACGAGGTTTCTGGGGCCAACGTCCTGACTTTC.

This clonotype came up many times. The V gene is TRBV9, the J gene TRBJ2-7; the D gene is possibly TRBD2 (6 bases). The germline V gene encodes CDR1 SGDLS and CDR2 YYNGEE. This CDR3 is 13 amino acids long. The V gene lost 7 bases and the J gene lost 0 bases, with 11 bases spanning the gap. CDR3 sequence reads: CASGGKSSYEQYF. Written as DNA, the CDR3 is TGTGCCAGCGGGGGGAAGAGCTCCTACGAGCAGTACTTC.

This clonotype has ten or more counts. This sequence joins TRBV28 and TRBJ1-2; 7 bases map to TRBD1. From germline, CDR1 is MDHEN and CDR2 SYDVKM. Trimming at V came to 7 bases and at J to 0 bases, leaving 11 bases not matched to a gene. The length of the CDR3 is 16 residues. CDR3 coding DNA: TGTGCCAGCAACAACCCCCCGGGACAGCCTAACTATGGCTACACCTTC. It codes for CASNNPPGQPNYGYTF.

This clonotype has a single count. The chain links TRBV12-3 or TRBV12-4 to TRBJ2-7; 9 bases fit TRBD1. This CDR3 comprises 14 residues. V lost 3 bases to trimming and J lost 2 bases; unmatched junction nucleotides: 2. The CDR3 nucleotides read TGTGCCAGCAGTTTGGGGACAGGGACCTACGAGCAGTACTTC. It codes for CASSLGTGTYEQYF.

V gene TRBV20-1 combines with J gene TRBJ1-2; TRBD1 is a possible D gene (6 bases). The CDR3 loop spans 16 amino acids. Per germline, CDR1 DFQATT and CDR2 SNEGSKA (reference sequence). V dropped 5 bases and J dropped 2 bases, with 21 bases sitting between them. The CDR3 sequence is CSAEWGRTRVNYGYTF. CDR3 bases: TGCAGTGCTGAGTGGGGGCGAACGCGCGTAAACTATGGCTACACCTTC.

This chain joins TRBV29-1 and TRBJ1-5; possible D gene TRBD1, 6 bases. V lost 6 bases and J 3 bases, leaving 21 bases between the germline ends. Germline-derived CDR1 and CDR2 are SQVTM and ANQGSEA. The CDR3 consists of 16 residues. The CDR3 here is CSVGTGRLRDNQPQHF. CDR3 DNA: TGCAGCGTCGGTACAGGGCGACTACGAGACAATCAGCCCCAGCATTTT.

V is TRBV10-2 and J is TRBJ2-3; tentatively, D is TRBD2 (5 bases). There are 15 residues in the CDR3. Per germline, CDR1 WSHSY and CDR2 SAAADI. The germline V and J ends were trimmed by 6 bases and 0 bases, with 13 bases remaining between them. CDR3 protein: CASRIEGWSTDTQYF. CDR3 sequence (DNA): TGCGCCAGCAGAATCGAGGGCTGGAGCACAGATACGCAGTATTTT.

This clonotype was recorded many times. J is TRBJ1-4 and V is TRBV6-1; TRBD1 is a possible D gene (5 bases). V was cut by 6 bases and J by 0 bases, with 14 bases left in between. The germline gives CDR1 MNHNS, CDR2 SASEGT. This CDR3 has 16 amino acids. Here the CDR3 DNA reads TGTGCCAGCAGGGGGGGGGGGGGTACAACTAATGAAAAACTGTTTTTT. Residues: CASRGGGGTTNEKLFF.

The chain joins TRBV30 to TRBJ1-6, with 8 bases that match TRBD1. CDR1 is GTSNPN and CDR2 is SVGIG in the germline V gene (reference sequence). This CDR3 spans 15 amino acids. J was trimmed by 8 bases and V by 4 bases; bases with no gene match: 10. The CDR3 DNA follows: TGTGCCTGGACCGGCTGGGGACAGGAGGATTCACCCCTCCACTTT. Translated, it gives CAWTGWGQEDSPLHF.

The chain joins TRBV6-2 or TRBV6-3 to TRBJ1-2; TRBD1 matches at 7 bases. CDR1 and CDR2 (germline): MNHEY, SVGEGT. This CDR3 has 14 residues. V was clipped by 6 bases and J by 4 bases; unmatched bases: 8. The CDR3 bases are TGTGCCAGCAGCCGGACAGGAGGAACCTATGGCTACACCTTC. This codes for CASSRTGGTYGYTF.

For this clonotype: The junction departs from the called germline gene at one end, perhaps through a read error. CDR3 in amino acids: CASSLPSGKDNEQSF. As DNA, the CDR3 is TGTGCCAGCAGCTTGCCGAGCGGGAAGGACAATGAGCAGTCCTTC. V and J are TRBV5-4 and TRBJ2-1, with 7 bases fitting TRBD2. The CDR3 extends over 15 amino acids. Germline-derived CDR1 and CDR2 are SGHNT and YYREEE (reference sequence).

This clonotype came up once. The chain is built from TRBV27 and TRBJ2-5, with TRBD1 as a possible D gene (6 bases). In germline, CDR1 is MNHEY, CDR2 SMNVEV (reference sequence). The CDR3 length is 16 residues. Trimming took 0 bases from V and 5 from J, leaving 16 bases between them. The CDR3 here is CASSLSPGALVETQYF. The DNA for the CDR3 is TGTGCCAGCAGTTTATCCCCAGGGGCACTCGTGGAGACCCAGTACTTC.

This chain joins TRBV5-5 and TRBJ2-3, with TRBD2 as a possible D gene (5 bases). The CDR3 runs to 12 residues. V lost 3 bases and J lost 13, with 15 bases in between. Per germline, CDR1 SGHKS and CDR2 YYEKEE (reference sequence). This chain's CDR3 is CASSSEGSWEYF. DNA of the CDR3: TGTGCCAGCAGCTCGGAAGGGAGTTGGGAGTATTTT.

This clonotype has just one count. The CDR3 coding sequence is TGCAGTGCTAGGAATAGCAATCAGCCCCAGCATTTT. Translated: CSARNSNQPQHF. The V call is TRBV20-1, the J call TRBJ1-5; D unresolved. Trimming removed 3 bases from V and 0 bases from J, with 3 bases in between. Per the germline V gene, CDR1 is DFQATT and CDR2 is SNEGSKA (reference sequence). This CDR3 spans 12 amino acids.

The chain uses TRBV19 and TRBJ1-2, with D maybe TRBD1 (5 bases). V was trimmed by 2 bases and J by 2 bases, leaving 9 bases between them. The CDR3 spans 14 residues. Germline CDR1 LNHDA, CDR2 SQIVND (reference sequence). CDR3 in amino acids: CASSILDTNYGYTF. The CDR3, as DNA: TGTGCCAGTAGTATACTGGACACCAACTATGGCTACACCTTC. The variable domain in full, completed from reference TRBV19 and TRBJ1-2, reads DGGITQSPKYLFRKEGQNVTLSCEQNLNHDAMYWYRQDPGQGLRLIYYSQIVNDFQKGDIAEGYSVSREKKESFPLTVTSAQKNPTAFYLCASSILDTNYGYTFGSGTRLTVV.

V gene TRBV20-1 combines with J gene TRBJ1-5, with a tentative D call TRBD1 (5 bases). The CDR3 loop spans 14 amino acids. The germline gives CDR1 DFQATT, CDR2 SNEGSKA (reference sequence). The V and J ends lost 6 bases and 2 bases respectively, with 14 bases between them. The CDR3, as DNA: TGCAGTGCAAAGACGGGGGTTGGCAATCAGCCCCAGCATTTT. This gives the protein CSAKTGVGNQPQHF.

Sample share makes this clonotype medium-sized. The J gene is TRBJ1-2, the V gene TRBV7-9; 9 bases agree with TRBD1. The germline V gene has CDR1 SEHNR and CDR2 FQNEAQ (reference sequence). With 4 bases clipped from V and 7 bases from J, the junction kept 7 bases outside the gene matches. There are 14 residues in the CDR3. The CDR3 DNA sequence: TGTGCCAGCAGCTGGGGGGACAGGGCGCGTGGCTACACCTTC. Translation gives CASSWGDRARGYTF.

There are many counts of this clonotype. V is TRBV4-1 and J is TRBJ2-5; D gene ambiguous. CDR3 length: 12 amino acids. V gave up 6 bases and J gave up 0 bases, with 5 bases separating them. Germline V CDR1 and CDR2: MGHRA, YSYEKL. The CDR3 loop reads CASSSNQETQYF. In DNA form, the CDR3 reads TGCGCCAGCAGTTCCAACCAAGAGACCCAGTACTTC.

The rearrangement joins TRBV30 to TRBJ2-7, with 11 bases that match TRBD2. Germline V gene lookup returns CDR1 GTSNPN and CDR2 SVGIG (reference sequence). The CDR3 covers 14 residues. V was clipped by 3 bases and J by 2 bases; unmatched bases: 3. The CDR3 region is CAWRPTSGTYEQYF. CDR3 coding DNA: TGTGCCTGGAGGCCGACTAGCGGGACCTACGAGCAGTACTTC. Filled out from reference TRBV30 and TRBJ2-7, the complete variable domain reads SQTIHQWPATLVQPVGSPLSLECTVEGTSNPNLYWYRQAAGRGLQLLFYSVGIGQISSEVPQNLSASRPQDRQFILSSKKLLLSDSGFYLCAWRPTSGTYEQYFGPGTRLTVT.

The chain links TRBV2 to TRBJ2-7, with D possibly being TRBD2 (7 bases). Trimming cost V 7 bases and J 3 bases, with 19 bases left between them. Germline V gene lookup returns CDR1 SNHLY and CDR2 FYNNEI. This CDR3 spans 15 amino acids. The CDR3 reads CASKAFGGGIYEQYF. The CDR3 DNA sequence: TGTGCCAGCAAGGCCTTTGGCGGGGGCATCTACGAGCAGTACTTC.

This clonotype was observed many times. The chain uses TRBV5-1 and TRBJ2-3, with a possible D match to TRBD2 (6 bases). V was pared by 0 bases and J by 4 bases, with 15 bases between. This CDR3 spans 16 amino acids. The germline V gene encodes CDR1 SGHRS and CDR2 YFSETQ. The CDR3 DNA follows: TGCGCCAGCAGCTTGGAAGGCCGGAGGGAAGCAGATACGCAGTATTTT. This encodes CASSLEGRREADTQYF.

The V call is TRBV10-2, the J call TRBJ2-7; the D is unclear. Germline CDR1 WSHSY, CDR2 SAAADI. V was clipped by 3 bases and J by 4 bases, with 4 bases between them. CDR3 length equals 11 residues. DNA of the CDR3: TGCGCCAGCAGTGATGGGTACGAGCAGTACGTC. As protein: CASSDGYEQYV.

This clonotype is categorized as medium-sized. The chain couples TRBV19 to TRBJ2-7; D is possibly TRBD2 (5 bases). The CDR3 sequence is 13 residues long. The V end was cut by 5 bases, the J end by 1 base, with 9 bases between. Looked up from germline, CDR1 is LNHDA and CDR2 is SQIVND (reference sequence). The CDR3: CASSLGASYEQYF. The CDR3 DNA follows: TGTGCCAGTAGTCTGGGAGCGTCCTACGAGCAGTACTTC.

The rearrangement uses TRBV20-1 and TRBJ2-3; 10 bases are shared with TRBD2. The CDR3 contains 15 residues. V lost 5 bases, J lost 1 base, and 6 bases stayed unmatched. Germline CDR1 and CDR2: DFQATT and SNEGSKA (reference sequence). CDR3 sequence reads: CSAYIAGGRTDTQYF. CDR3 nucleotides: TGCAGTGCTTACATAGCGGGAGGTCGCACAGATACGCAGTATTTT.

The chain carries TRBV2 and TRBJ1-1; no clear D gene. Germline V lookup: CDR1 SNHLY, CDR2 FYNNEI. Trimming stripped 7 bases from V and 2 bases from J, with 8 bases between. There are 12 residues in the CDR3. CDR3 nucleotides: TGTGCCAGCAAAGGGCACAACACTGAAGCTTTCTTT. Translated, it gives CASKGHNTEAFF.